Shown below are 8 T cell receptor beta chains from a single sample sequenced in a study of human T cells and chemical hapten exposure. Each CDR3 protein gets one entry after TCRdb re-called the RACE reads with MiXCR. Of 250,000 or so distinct CDR3 sequences in the sample, approximately 7.5% were seen once. The sample's time point: pre-sensitization, week 0. Treatment in this sample: therapeutic diphenylcyclopropenone sensitization with weekly scalp DPC. The sequences come from whole blood, collected in connection with sensitization to the hapten diphenylcyclopropenone (DPC). These receptors all come from a man younger than 35 with alopecia areata. Some clones in this sample may be carry-over from other donors' samples.

At least ten counts were recorded for this clonotype. The V call is TRBV6-6, the J call TRBJ1-2; TRBD1 aligns across 8 bases. V gave up 6 bases and J gave up 6 bases; unmatched junction bases: 9. CDR1 is MNHNY and CDR2 is SVGAGI in the germline V gene (reference sequence). The CDR3 has 14 amino acids. CDR3: CASRTGGQANGYTF. The CDR3 bases are TGTGCCAGCAGAACAGGGGGACAGGCGAATGGCTACACCTTC.

This clonotype was counted only a few times. The chain combines TRBV11-1 with TRBJ2-5; D not certain. The CDR3 contains 14 residues. Deletions cut 2 bases from V and 4 bases from J, with 11 bases between. Per the germline V gene, CDR1 is SGHAT and CDR2 is FQDESV (reference sequence). The CDR3 here is CASSLITVSETQYF. The DNA of the CDR3 is TGTGCCAGCAGCTTAATTACGGTCTCAGAGACCCAGTACTTC.

In its sample, this clonotype was seen a few times. V and J are TRBV15 and TRBJ2-2; D may be TRBD1 or TRBD2 (5 bases each). This CDR3 has 19 amino acids. The germline CDR1 and CDR2 sequences are LNHNV and YYDKDF (reference sequence). Between the trimmed V and J ends, which lost 0 bases and 0 bases, there was a span of 17 bases. CDR3 amino acids: CATSRDSVFGTSNTGELFF. Here the CDR3 DNA reads TGTGCCACCAGCAGAGATTCAGTCTTCGGGACGTCGAACACCGGGGAGCTGTTTTTT.

The CDR3 spells CASRKYNEQFF. CDR3 bases: TGTGCCAGCAGAAAATACAATGAGCAGTTCTTC. The gene calls are TRBV6-2 or TRBV6-3 and TRBJ2-1, with no clear D. The CDR3 is made up of 11 amino acids. The V end lost 6 bases, the J end lost 4 bases, and 4 bases lay between the germline ends. Germline lookup yields CDR1 MNHEY and CDR2 SVGEGT.

This clonotype has just a few counts. The V gene is TRBV9, the J gene TRBJ1-2, with 7 bases matching TRBD1. The CDR3 length is 12 residues. Trimming took 4 bases from V and 5 from J; bases not matched to a gene: 2. Germline-derived CDR1 and CDR2 are SGDLS and YYNGEE. The CDR3 bases are TGTGCCAGCAGCAAGACAGGGTATGGCTACACCTTC. Amino acid sequence: CASSKTGYGYTF.

The sample holds many counts of this clonotype. The rearrangement uses TRBV5-1 and TRBJ1-1, with D maybe TRBD1 (5 bases). This CDR3 spans 15 amino acids. V dropped 0 bases and J dropped 0 bases, with 9 bases sitting between them. Germline CDR1 SGHRS, CDR2 YFSETQ. The CDR3 region has the DNA TGCGCCAGCAGCTTGGCCCCAGGGCTGAACACTGAAGCTTTCTTT. Encoded protein: CASSLAPGLNTEAFF.

V gene TRBV12-3 or TRBV12-4 combines with J gene TRBJ2-3, with TRBD1 matching 7 bases. This CDR3 comprises 15 residues. V was pared by 5 bases and J by 1 base, with 6 bases of the junction left unmatched. The CDR3 DNA sequence: TGTGCCAGCAGTCCAGCAGGGGGTGGCACAGATACGCAGTATTTT. This translates into CASSPAGGGTDTQYF.

The chain combines TRBV4-3 with TRBJ2-7, with TRBD1 as a possible D gene (5 bases). CDR1 is LGHNA, CDR2 YSLEER, per germline. The CDR3 runs to 14 residues. Trimming shortened V by 1 base and J by 3 bases, and 10 bases separated the two germline ends. The CDR3 DNA is TGCGCCAGCAGCCAAGGTTGGGGCGACTACGAGCAGTACTTC. Amino acid sequence: CASSQGWGDYEQYF.